The next 16 T cell receptor beta chains were all read from a single sample in a study of shared clonotypes between healthy human individuals. The assay was immunoSEQ multiplex PCR, and TCRdb's table has in-frame clones only and misses some. The profile shows millions of clones, about 94% of them singletons. CD45RO-negative, CCR7-positively selected cells formed the naive CD8 fraction, excluding terminally differentiated effector memory CD45RA+ cells. The source material was naive CD8+ T cells sorted from blood. The receptors derive from a young man in good health.

The rearrangement links TRBV6-5 to TRBJ2-7, with TRBD2 matching 8 bases. V was clipped by 0 bases and J by 6 bases; unmatched bases: 7. Per germline, CDR1 MNHEY and CDR2 SVGAGI. CDR3 size: 15 residues. The CDR3 DNA follows: TGTGCCAGCAGTTACTCTAGCGGGGCAGGACTCGAGCAGTACTTC. Amino acids: CASSYSSGAGLEQYF.

With regard to this clone: Other DNA sequences within the sample encode an identical CDR3. CDR3 amino acids: CASSLLGTDTQYF. Written as DNA, the CDR3 is TGTGCCAGCAGCTTACTAGGCACAGATACGCAGTATTTT. The V call is TRBV7-9, the J call TRBJ2-3, with D unresolved. V was clipped by 2 bases and J by 1 base, with 4 bases between them. CDR1 is SEHNR, CDR2 FQNEAQ, per germline (reference sequence). The CDR3 sequence is 13 residues long.

V is TRBV27 and J is TRBJ2-7; D gene unclear. V shed 3 bases and J shed 4 bases, with 16 bases lying between them. This CDR3 comprises 15 residues. Germline V gene data show CDR1 as MNHEY and CDR2 as SMNVEV (reference sequence). CDR3 DNA: TGTGCCAGCAGTTTCGTCTTCTCCAGTACATACGAGCAGTACTTC. Translating it yields CASSFVFSSTYEQYF.

V is TRBV11-2 and J is TRBJ2-1; D perhaps matches TRBD1 (6 bases). This CDR3 is built from 16 residues. The germline V and J ends were trimmed by 1 base and 7 bases, with 17 bases remaining between them. The germline CDR1 and CDR2 sequences are SGHAT and FQNNGV. The CDR3 loop is CASSLGNRAPTNEQFF. The CDR3 bases are TGTGCCAGCAGCTTAGGGAACAGGGCCCCTACAAATGAGCAGTTCTTC.

V gene TRBV7-2 combines with J gene TRBJ1-1, with D uncertain. CDR3 length equals 16 residues. The V end was cut by 5 bases, the J end by 7 bases, with 23 bases between. Germline assignment: CDR1 SGHTA and CDR2 FQGNSA. In DNA form, the CDR3 reads TGTGCCAGCAGCCATCCCCTAGATGGGTCAGCTATTGAAGCTTTCTTT. It encodes CASSHPLDGSAIEAFF.

J is TRBJ1-5 and V is TRBV4-3; D uncertain. The length of the CDR3 is 15 residues. V lost 1 base, J lost 0 bases, and 7 bases lay in between. Germline CDR1 is LGHNA and CDR2 is YSLEER. The CDR3 coding sequence is TGCGCCAGCAGCCAAGGGGCATTTAGCAATCAGCCCCAGCATTTT. It encodes CASSQGAFSNQPQHF.

V usage is TRBV5-1 and J usage is TRBJ2-5; 11 nucleotides match TRBD2. The CDR3 sequence is 15 residues long. The germline CDR1 and CDR2 sequences are SGHRS and YFSETQ. V was pared by 2 bases and J by 4 bases, with 4 bases of the junction left unmatched. The CDR3 coding sequence is TGCGCCAGCAGCTTACTAGCGGGGGAAGGAGAGACCCAGTACTTC. This encodes CASSLLAGEGETQYF.

This sequence joins TRBV15 and TRBJ2-3; D is uncertain. V was cut by 0 bases and J by 2 bases, with 9 bases left in between. This CDR3 is 15 amino acids long. Germline values: CDR1 LNHNV, CDR2 YYDKDF (reference sequence). This CDR3 reads CATSRDLSNTDTQYF. CDR3 in DNA: TGTGCCACCAGCAGAGATTTGAGTAACACAGATACGCAGTATTTT.

This chain joins TRBV5-6 and TRBJ1-1; perhaps TRBD1 as D (6 bases). Germline V gene lookup returns CDR1 SGHDT and CDR2 YYEEEE. V was pared by 4 bases and J by 5 bases, with 9 bases between. This CDR3 comprises 12 residues. The CDR3 DNA follows: TGTGCCAGCAGCGGGCAGGGGACTGAAGCTTTCTTT. This sequence encodes CASSGQGTEAFF.

Comment on this clone: Because the CDR3 is missing its conserved closing phenylalanine or tryptophan, this is likely a read error. The DNA is left out, because the CDR3 cannot be placed on it with certainty; the CDR3 is given as TCRdb lists it. The J gene is TRBJ1-2, the V gene TRBV27. Germline V gene lookup returns CDR1 MNHEY and CDR2 SMNVEV (reference sequence). The CDR3 totals 11 residues, both ends included. The CDR3 region is CASNSGQQSPT.

Concerning this clone itself: Other DNA sequences of this sample code for an identical CDR3. The rearrangement uses TRBV6-5 and TRBJ1-6; maybe TRBD1 (6 bases). CDR3 length: 15 amino acids. Germline V gene lookup returns CDR1 MNHEY and CDR2 SVGAGI. Trimming shortened V by 2 bases and J by 6 bases, and 11 bases separated the two germline ends. CDR3 in DNA: TGTGCCAGCAGTTACGGGGGAGGGGGTAATTCACCCCTCCACTTT. It codes for CASSYGGGGNSPLHF.

The V and J genes are TRBV7-9 and TRBJ1-1; TRBD1 is a possible D gene (6 bases). The CDR3 length is 11 residues. CDR1 and CDR2 (germline): SEHNR, FQNEAQ (reference sequence). The V end lost 8 bases, the J end lost 8 bases, and 12 bases lay between the germline ends. CDR3 amino acids: CASGTTGEAFF. As DNA, the CDR3 is TGTGCCAGCGGAACCACAGGGGAAGCTTTCTTT.

On this clone: The identical CDR3 is also encoded by other nucleotide sequences in the sample. The chain has TRBV6-5 and TRBJ2-7; the match to TRBD1 covers 7 bases. Germline CDR1 and CDR2: MNHEY and SVGAGI. This CDR3 spans 14 amino acids. Trimming removed 6 bases from V and 1 base from J; junction bases left unmatched: 6. CDR3 coding DNA: TGTGCCAGCAGAGTTACAGGGGAATCCTACGAGCAGTACTTC. This encodes CASRVTGESYEQYF.

The rearrangement uses TRBV4-1 and TRBJ2-5; D is perhaps TRBD2 (5 bases). Germline V gene sequence: CDR1 MGHRA, CDR2 YSYEKL. V was cut by 3 bases and J by 5 bases, with 10 bases left in between. The CDR3 spans 13 residues. The CDR3 here is CASSQKREETQYF. Written as DNA, the CDR3 is TGCGCCAGCAGCCAGAAGAGGGAGGAGACCCAGTACTTC.

This sequence joins TRBV5-6 and TRBJ2-1, with 7 bases identical to TRBD1. Germline V gives CDR1 SGHDT, CDR2 YYEEEE. This CDR3 spans 15 amino acids. V lost 1 base and J lost 3; bases outside the gene matches: 4. CDR3 sequence: CASSLRGPLYNEQFF. The CDR3 DNA reads as TGTGCCAGCAGCTTGAGGGGGCCCCTCTACAATGAGCAGTTCTTC.

The chain recombines TRBV5-1 with TRBJ2-5, with D possibly being TRBD2 (6 bases). The CDR3 spans 16 residues. V lost 4 bases, J lost 4 bases, and 20 bases lay in between. Germline V gene lookup returns CDR1 SGHRS and CDR2 YFSETQ. The CDR3 DNA reads as TGCGCCAGCAGCGTGTCGGCCTACAGGCGGGGAGAGACCCAGTACTTC. Amino acids: CASSVSAYRRGETQYF.